This T cell receptor beta chain comes out of a study of PD-1 blockade in classical Hodgkin lymphoma. Time point in this sample: newly diagnosed, previously untreated cHL patient sample. Magnetic negative selection of thawed PBMCs was the method by which CD4+ T cells were purified. Study conclusions and caveats: Undefined causes, possibly disease activity or prior therapy, underlie the repertoire differences. Baseline TCR diversity was reportedly lower in newly diagnosed patients than in healthy donors. It was reported as lower still in relapsed/refractory patients.

To note about this clone: Its antigen is unidentified.

The data were produced by immunoSEQ multiplex PCR, yet TCRdb's version contains in-frame clones alone and is incomplete. The data hold under 40,000 clones, with roughly 90% observed a single time. The ends were cut back, 2 bases at V and 5 bases at J, with 12 bases in the middle. From germline, CDR1 is SGHTA and CDR2 FQGNSA. This CDR3 region has 15 residues. This TCR was recovered from a human donor with classical Hodgkin lymphoma. The chain combines TRBV7-2 with TRBJ2-2; tentatively, D is TRBD2 (6 bases). Material for sequencing was CD4+ T cells from blood. Written as DNA, the CDR3 is TGTGCCAGCAGCTTAACTGTTAGCGGTACCGGGGAGCTGTTTTTT. Protein: CASSLTVSGTGELFF. Variable domain in full (rest from reference TRBV7-2 and TRBJ2-2): GAGVSQSPSNKVTEKGKDVELRCDPISGHTALYWYRQSLGQGLEFLIYFQGNSAPDKSGLPSDRFSAERTGGSVSTLTIQRTQQEDSAVYLCASSLTVSGTGELFFGEGSRLTVL.